This T cell receptor (beta chain) emerged from a study of cytomegalovirus exposure and HLA in healthy donors (dated by TCRdb to about 2017). With respect to the entire study: An earlier analysis of 587 of the donors reported approximately 300 Gb of sequence data and 95 million to 120 million unique TCR beta sequences obtained from about 170 million T cells. Of the approximately 400 genotyped donors, over 70% fell in the genetic ancestry cluster associated with self-reported Caucasian donors. To predict cytomegalovirus infection status, the study combined high-throughput TCR immunosequencing, statistical association of individual TCRs with disease status, and machine learning. Because of strong linkage in the cohort, five DR-DQ haplotypes were treated as single units for association and clustering. Every discovery cohort repertoire had been produced on one sequencing platform. Along with the approximately 700-subject first cohort, a separate validation cohort of roughly 110 different subjects was used. To study patterns of TCR occurrence, a later analysis re-analyzed previously published TCR beta repertoires from hundreds of donors and added high-resolution HLA genotyping. An early release that covered several hundred HLA-typed donors contained about 300 gigabases of sequencing data and 80 million or so unique TCR sequences. To decide whether each TCR beta V gene segment behaved as functional or pseudogenic, an earlier analysis of some 600 of the donors relied on high-throughput TCR beta sequencing. Among some 400 genotyped donors of the cohort, an average of roughly 240,000 unique TCR beta nucleotide sequences were sequenced per donor, around 20% of them non-productive. The aim of the study was to test whether cataloging public T cell receptors could identify signatures of past pathogen exposure. Typing coverage varied by locus: roughly 620-640 donors for A, B, C, DRB1 and DQB1; approximately 500 for DQA1; approximately 570 for DPA1; roughly 450 for DPB1. A later genetic analysis took genome-wide SNP genotypes for about 65% of the 666 donors and used that subset as a discovery cohort. The study used immunosequencing to profile the T cell repertoires of several hundred subjects and linked those repertoires to cytomegalovirus serostatus. Both class I and class II loci were covered by HLA typing, at four-digit resolution. Rather than using new phenotypic data, the later analysis identified candidate immune exposures from TCR beta sequences and from how often those sequences occurred across donors. Donor age, sex, ethnicity and CMV serostatus were compiled alongside the repertoire data.

Preparation of the library involved the immunoSEQ multiplex PCR assay. A mixture of 60 forward primers for TCR Vbeta segments and 13 reverse primers for TCR Jbeta segments was used in the multiplex PCR. The CDR3 region of rearranged TCR beta genes was amplified from genomic DNA by a multiplex PCR assay. On the Illumina HiSeq System, the amplified TCR beta libraries were sequenced as 87-base-pair reads. The authors' pipeline ran thus. Across the 670 or so repertoires, a later analysis counted 80 million or so unique TCR beta chains, roughly 11 million of which were shared by at least two donors. Raw reads were error-corrected and collapsed into unique sequences with a nearest-neighbor algorithm that merged closely related sequences to remove PCR and sequencing errors. Alignment of CDR3 sequences to IMGT reference sequences was used to assign V, D and J gene segments. For a sequence to be retained, at least a six-nucleotide match to both a V gene segment and a J gene segment was required. Rearrangements were called productive when the CDR3 lacked stop codons and stayed in frame with V and J; all others were non-productive. CDR3 was defined according to IMGT convention as the region running from the second conserved V-encoded cysteine to the conserved J-encoded phenylalanine. The earlier analysis of fewer than 700 of the donors excluded sequences that lacked an unambiguous match to a single V gene segment. An earlier analysis of under 750 of the donors called V segments functional above 56.7% productive rearrangements and segregating when the between-donor standard deviation exceeded 5%. To diagnose cytomegalovirus status from the catalog of TCR beta chain sequences, a statistical classification framework was built. V and J gene assignment, in a later analysis, came from comparing TCR nucleotide sequences with IMGT/GENE-DB human TR gene sequences. In a later analysis, CDR3 sequences and most-parsimonious VDJ recombination scenarios were assigned using the TCRdist pipeline. In a later analysis, every TCR beta chain was defined by the combination of its CDR3 amino acid sequence and its V-gene family, and reads without a unique V-gene family were dropped. To address suspected cross-contamination and a sequencing artifact, a later analysis removed 592 highly shared, low-generation-probability nucleotide sequences. In a later analysis, a clonal expansion index for each public chain was calculated from normalized within-repertoire ranks of inferred template counts. In a later analysis, generation probabilities were computed using a VDJ recombination model fitted to out-of-frame rearrangements, and the results were checked against IGoR. Hypergeometric tests were used in a later analysis to score TCR-TCR, TCR-HLA and TCR-CMV co-occurrence, with a repertoire-size bias correction applied to the TCR pairs. In a later analysis, false discovery rates were estimated by permuting HLA or CMV assignments 20 times. In a later analysis, co-occurring TCRs were grouped with DBSCAN, and TCRdist sequence similarity was added when clustering was performed within HLA-allele-positive subsets. Repertoires with fewer than 30,000 or more than 120,000 public chains were left out of co-occurrence clustering, as were five repertoires with anomalous nucleotide sharing. What TCRdb holds here is the immuneACCESS table cut down to in-frame rearrangements. Part of the clones is not present; checked against another copy, under half of the missing clones reflect an unresolved V gene, and the others are unexplained. D and trimming come from the DNA, and the V and J calls and clone size come from that table. This sample comprises around 120,000 clones, about four fifths of them detected only once. The top ten clones comprise approximately 1% of the sample.

The cohort comprised hundreds of healthy bone marrow donors. Cohort members were all nominally healthy when sampled, although unrecorded immune exposures were likely present. Of the 600 to 750 cohort members, 289 had a positive CMV serostatus and about 360 had a negative one, while no CMV serostatus was recorded for the donor. Every donor gave a peripheral blood sample, and the peripheral blood mononuclear cells from that sample were used for TCR beta sequencing. The Qiagen DNeasy Blood Extraction Kit was used to extract genomic DNA from the blood cell samples. Spanning cysteine to phenylalanine, the CDR3 consists of 16 amino acids. Solely the CDR3 DNA is kept, with 48 bases framed from the first base. Per the germline V gene, SGHTA is the CDR1 and FQGTGA is the CDR2. V loses 7 bases at its end and J loses 3 bases; junction bases beyond the gene matches: 15. Comments on this clone: No antigen is known for it. No much larger clone is present one base from it, and per-base qualities are unavailable.

Study-level results and caveats: A later analysis found that most CMV-associated TCR beta chains appeared HLA-restricted, with HLA associations seemingly driven largely by CMV exposure. When HLA alleles, especially DR and DQ, strongly co-occurred, TCR associations were difficult to assign to individual alleles. In vitro tests confirmed that three of the cytomegalovirus-associated TCR beta chains recognize cytomegalovirus antigens. Because some donors lacked HLA typing at each locus, the association tests relied only on the typed subset. The sequencing pipeline was judged likely to have produced a cluster of highly shared sequence variants as a technical artifact. Compared with equally common non-associated chains, HLA-associated TCR beta chains in a later analysis were more clonally expanded and had lower generation probabilities. The only immune exposure information available for the cohort was CMV serostatus. According to the authors, the approach could potentially be generalized to other disease states and immunological phenotypes. This cohort had only TCR beta chains sequenced, and the lack of alpha or paired-chain data limited which features could be detected. In a later analysis, the rate of TCR association differed among HLA loci, with DRB1 alleles having the most associated TCRs and HLA-C alleles having the fewest. Most TCR sequences were seen in very few donors, while some public TCRs were found in many individuals. The classifier was reported to diagnose cytomegalovirus status with high specificity and sensitivity in both the original and validation cohorts. A later analysis associated about 17,000 TCR beta sequences with specific HLA alleles at a false discovery rate of 0.05. A further reported finding was that TCR beta sequences accurately predicted the HLA-A and HLA-B alleles for most subjects in the first cohort. Some IMGT-functional V segments, including TRBV6-2 and TRBV6-3, could not be told apart with the 87-base-pair reads, so those segments were excluded. In a later analysis, several top co-occurrence clusters were reported to appear linked to parvovirus B19, influenza, CMV and Epstein-Barr virus. The earlier analysis of approximately 590 of the donors excluded seventeen rarely observed V segments, including chromosome 9 orphons, because counts were too low. The presence/absence analyses assumed that sequencing depth was roughly uniform across donors, and that assumption may not be true. In an earlier analysis of 587 of the donors, most TCR beta V segments appeared in productive rearrangements about 87% or about 30% of the time, broadly matching IMGT annotations. Linkage disequilibrium might explain the correlated functional status among segregating V segments, but an unknown experimental factor could not be excluded. According to a later genetic analysis, donors in an Asian-associated ancestry cluster had fewer N-insertions in productive TCRs than the approximately 650-donor mean. A total of 150 to 200 TCR beta chains were listed by the study as associated with cytomegalovirus. V-gene and J-gene trimming of TCR beta chains was associated with a missense DCLRE1C variant in a later genetic analysis, and the association was replicated in an independent cohort.

Here the chain combines TRBV7-3 and TRBJ2-7; TRBD2 aligns with 7 central bases. This TCR derives from a human donor in good health. The sequencing input was PBMCs. This receptor has the CDR3 CASTPGGGPSRYEQYF. The DNA sequence reads TGTGCCAGCACTCCCGGGGGAGGGCCGTCGCGCTACGAGCAGTACTTC.